This T cell receptor (beta chain) was identified during a study of Graves' ophthalmopathy and Graves' hyperthyroidism. Study observations and caveats: Blood also harbored most expanded thyroid clonotypes above 0.001 frequency. The model predicted progression of ophthalmopathy with a sensitivity of roughly 69%, and its specificity was around 72%. A classifier, a 13-signature model, separated ophthalmopathy from stable hyperthyroidism with more than 85% sensitivity and less than 83% specificity.

It was from 8.5 to 10 ml of fresh peripheral blood that the PBMCs came. As the template, RNA transcripts were used to amplify TCR beta CDR3 regions. HTBI primers served in a first-round RT-PCR, which a second-round multiplex PCR followed. TCRdb processed the multiplex PCR reads anew with MiXCR; each CDR3 protein has one entry. The sample has hundreds of thousands of distinct CDR3 sequences, roughly two fifths seen once. This clonotype was picked up many times. Its antigen is still unknown. The CDR3 consists of 14 residues. Trimming shortened V by 3 bases and J by 2 bases, and 11 bases separated the two germline ends.

This receptor was identified in an adult man with Graves' ophthalmopathy. The V gene is TRBV12-3 or TRBV12-4, the J gene TRBJ2-7, with D perhaps being TRBD1 or TRBD2 (5 bases each). Input material: peripheral blood. DNA for the CDR3: TGTGCCAGCAGTTTTGGGACGGAGACCTACGAGCAGTACTTC. Its translation: CASSFGTETYEQYF.